The present T cell receptor (beta chain) was sequenced within a study of Ad26.COV2.S vaccination and SARS-CoV-2 variants. General study points: Breadth of non-spike TCRs did not differ between vaccinees and placebo recipients. TCR breadth and depth analyses may have underestimated total T cell responses.

Stated treatment: about 20 received Ad26.COV2.S at low or high dose, single or two shots; about 5 received placebo; per-sample allocation not given. All samples were drawn on day 63, counting from the first vaccine or placebo injection. Immunization relied on an Ad26 vector, which expressed Wuhan-strain SARS-CoV-2 spike. Generated by immunoSEQ multiplex PCR, the TCRdb table keeps only in-frame clones and is missing some. Among more than 350,000 clones listed, about 93% were seen once. This CDR3 has 17 residues. The V gene's germline CDR1 is LNHNV and CDR2 YYDKDF (reference sequence). V gave up 5 bases and J gave up 3 bases; unmatched junction bases: 12. In regard to this clone: What it binds is not known.

This TCR derives from a person between 18 and 60 years old who received the Ad26.COV2.S COVID-19 vaccine or a placebo. Specimen: peripheral blood, collected in a trial of Ad26.COV2.S vaccine versus placebo. This chain uses TRBV15 with TRBJ2-7; TRBD2 matches at 11 bases. The CDR3 DNA reads as TGTGCCACCAGCGGACAACCAAAGACTAGCGGGATCTACGAGCAGTACTTC. Translating gives CATSGQPKTSGIYEQYF.